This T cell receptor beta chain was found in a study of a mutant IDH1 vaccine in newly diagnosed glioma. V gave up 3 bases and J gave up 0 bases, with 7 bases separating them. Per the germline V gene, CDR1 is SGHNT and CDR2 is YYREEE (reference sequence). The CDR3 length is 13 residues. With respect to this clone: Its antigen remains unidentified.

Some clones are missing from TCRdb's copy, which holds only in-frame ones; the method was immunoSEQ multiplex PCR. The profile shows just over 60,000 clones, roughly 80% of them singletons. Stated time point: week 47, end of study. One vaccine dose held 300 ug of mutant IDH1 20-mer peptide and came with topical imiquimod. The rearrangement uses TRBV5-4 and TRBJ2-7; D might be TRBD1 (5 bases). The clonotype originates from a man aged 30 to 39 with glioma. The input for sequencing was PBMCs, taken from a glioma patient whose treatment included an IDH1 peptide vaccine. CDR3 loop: CASSSTVSYEQYF. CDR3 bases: TGTGCCAGCAGCTCGACAGTCTCCTACGAGCAGTACTTC.